Following are 19 T cell receptor beta chains from one sample sequenced in a study of CXCR3-negative and CXCR3-positive naive CD8 T cells (dated by TCRdb to about 2019). Broad study findings and their caveats: TRB CDR3s from CXCR3-positive naive cells showed higher hydrophobicity (lower Kidera factor 4), lower energy, and higher strength and volume indices than CXCR3-negative naive cells.

The antigens these receptors bind are not known. TCRdb names NextSeq 550 as the instrument used. The Human TCR Profiling Kit (MiLaboratory) was used to make UMI-labeled 5' RACE TRB cDNA libraries. After TCRdb reprocessed the reads, each CDR3 protein sequence was kept as one row, without DNA. The table for this sample shows some 150,000 distinct CDR3 sequences. Jointly, the top ten make up around 0.3% of the sample. The source material was naive CXCR3+ CD8+ T cells from blood. Interpreted using the paper, the cell subset or site label stands for: CD45RO-CCR7+CD27+CD95- naive CD8+ T cells expressing CXCR3 (TNR3+). The receptors derive from a human donor in good health. Some clones in this sample may be carry-over from other donors' samples.

CDR3 loop: CASSYQTHVGEQYF. This sequence joins TRBV6-2 or TRBV6-3 and TRBJ2-7. Per germline, CDR1 MNHEY and CDR2 SVGEGT. This CDR3 spans 14 amino acids.

The chain has TRBV15 and TRBJ2-1; TCRdb names TRBD1, which stays unverified in the absence of DNA. This CDR3 spans 15 amino acids. The germline CDR1 and CDR2 sequences are LNHNV and YYDKDF (reference sequence). This CDR3 is CATSGAGPGKHEQFF.

The chain employs TRBV2 and TRBJ1-2. The CDR3 is 13 amino acids. Germline V CDR1 and CDR2: SNHLY, FYNNEI. CDR3 residues: CASSSTPNYGYTF.

The chain uses TRBV7-2 and TRBJ2-7. CDR1 and CDR2 (germline): SGHTA, FQGNSA. The CDR3 is made up of 14 amino acids. CDR3 region: CASRPDTDSYEQYF.

J is TRBJ1-5 and V is TRBV2; TCRdb proposes TRBD1, but this gene call is untestable without DNA. Germline CDR1 and CDR2: SNHLY and FYNNEI. This CDR3 comprises 14 residues. CDR3 in amino acids: CASSYGIPNQPQHF.

This chain joins TRBV10-3 and TRBJ1-1; TCRdb's D call of TRBD1 is untestable without DNA. This CDR3 spans 13 amino acids. Germline lookup yields CDR1 ENHRY and CDR2 SYGVKD. CDR3 sequence: CAIMGPLNTEAFF.

The genes are TRBV29-1 and TRBJ1-2. Germline loops: CDR1 SQVTM, CDR2 ANQGSEA. The CDR3 runs to 13 residues. The CDR3 protein is CSVEDQANYGYTF.

This sequence joins TRBV7-9 and TRBJ2-7; TCRdb outputs TRBD2, but without DNA this stays unchecked. The germline V gene encodes CDR1 SEHNR and CDR2 FQNEAQ (reference sequence). CDR3 length: 17 amino acids. CDR3 protein: CASSPTSGGSRSYEQYF.

V gene TRBV5-6 combines with J gene TRBJ2-1; as DNA is missing, the TRBD1 call by TCRdb cannot be tested. The V gene's germline CDR1 is SGHDT and CDR2 YYEEEE. The CDR3 spans 16 residues. The CDR3 spells CASSPGPLDGYNEQFF.

The gene calls are TRBV29-1 and TRBJ1-2. Germline lookup yields CDR1 SQVTM and CDR2 ANQGSEA. The CDR3 is made up of 14 amino acids. The CDR3 here is CSVEAQLSSLYVLF.

This rearrangement joins TRBV7-9 to TRBJ1-4; TCRdb reports TRBD1, a call that lacks DNA to check it against. The CDR3 is made up of 16 amino acids. Germline CDR1 is SEHNR and CDR2 is FQNEAQ (reference sequence). The CDR3 spells CASSGAGTAGNEKLFF. Drawing the rest from reference TRBV7-9 and TRBJ1-4, the complete variable domain is DTGVSQNPRHKITKRGQNVTFRCDPISEHNRLYWYRQTLGQGPEFLTYFQNEAQLEKSRLLSDRFSAERPKGSFSTLEIQRTEQGDSAMYLCASSGAGTAGNEKLFFGSGTQLSVL.

The rearrangement uses TRBV19 and TRBJ2-5; there is no DNA to check the TCRdb D call of TRBD2. CDR1 and CDR2 (germline): LNHDA, SQIVND (reference sequence). This CDR3 spans 16 amino acids. The CDR3 region is CASRTTGEGPQETQYF. Looking up the rest from reference TRBV19 and TRBJ2-5 gives the full variable domain: DGGITQSPKYLFRKEGQNVTLSCEQNLNHDAMYWYRQDPGQGLRLIYYSQIVNDFQKGDIAEGYSVSREKKESFPLTVTSAQKNPTAFYLCASRTTGEGPQETQYFGPGTRLLVL.

The chain joins TRBV12-3 or TRBV12-4 to TRBJ2-1; TCRdb's D call of TRBD1 is untestable without DNA. The CDR3 covers 16 residues. Here the CDR3 reads CASSLRGISSYNEQFF.

This rearrangement joins TRBV30 to TRBJ1-2; there is no DNA to check the TCRdb D call of TRBD1. The CDR3 spans 14 residues. Looked up from germline, CDR1 is GTSNPN and CDR2 is SVGIG (reference sequence). The CDR3 spells CAWTDPTGFYGYTF.

The chain combines TRBV27 with TRBJ2-1; TCRdb reports TRBD2, a call that lacks DNA to check it against. The CDR3 is 13 amino acids. Germline CDR1 MNHEY, CDR2 SMNVEV (reference sequence). CDR3 sequence: CASRVAGLNEQFF.

The rearrangement links TRBV19 to TRBJ1-1; absent DNA, TCRdb's TRBD1 call cannot be checked. This CDR3 region has 17 residues. The germline V gene encodes CDR1 LNHDA and CDR2 SQIVND (reference sequence). The CDR3 region is CASSIDFRAPANTEAFF.

The rearrangement links TRBV6-5 to TRBJ1-1; TCRdb outputs TRBD1, but without DNA this stays unchecked. Germline loops: CDR1 MNHEY, CDR2 SVGAGI. The CDR3 totals 16 residues. The CDR3 reads CASSYSTGTGDTEAFF.

The J gene is TRBJ2-7, the V gene TRBV7-9; no DNA is available, so the TRBD2 call from TCRdb remains unchecked. This CDR3 is 14 amino acids long. Germline assignment: CDR1 SEHNR and CDR2 FQNEAQ (reference sequence). This chain's CDR3 is CASSSSSGHYEQYF.

V gene TRBV7-9 combines with J gene TRBJ2-7; TCRdb selects TRBD1, and the lack of DNA leaves this call unchecked. The CDR3 is made up of 16 amino acids. Germline lookup yields CDR1 SEHNR and CDR2 FQNEAQ (reference sequence). CDR3 loop: CASSLGGLGQGYEQYF.